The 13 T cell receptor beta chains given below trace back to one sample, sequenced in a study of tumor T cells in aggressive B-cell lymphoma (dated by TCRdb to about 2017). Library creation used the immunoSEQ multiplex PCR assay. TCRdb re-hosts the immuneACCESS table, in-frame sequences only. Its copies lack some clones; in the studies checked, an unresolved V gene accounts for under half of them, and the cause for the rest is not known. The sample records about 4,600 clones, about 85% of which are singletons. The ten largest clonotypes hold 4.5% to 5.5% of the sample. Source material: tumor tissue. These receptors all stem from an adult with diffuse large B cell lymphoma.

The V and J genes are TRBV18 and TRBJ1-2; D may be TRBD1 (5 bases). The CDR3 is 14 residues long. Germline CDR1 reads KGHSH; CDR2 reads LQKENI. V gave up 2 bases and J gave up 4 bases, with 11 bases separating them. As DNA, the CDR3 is TGTGCCAGCTCACCAACGACAGACCTCTATGGCTACACCTTC. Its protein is CASSPTTDLYGYTF.

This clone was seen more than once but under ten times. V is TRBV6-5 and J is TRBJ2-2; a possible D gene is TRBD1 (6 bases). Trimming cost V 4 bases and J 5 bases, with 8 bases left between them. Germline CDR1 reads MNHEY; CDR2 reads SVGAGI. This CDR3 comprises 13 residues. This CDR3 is CASSFTGTGELFF. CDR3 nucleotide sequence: TGTGCCAGCAGTTTCACAGGGACCGGGGAGCTGTTTTTT.

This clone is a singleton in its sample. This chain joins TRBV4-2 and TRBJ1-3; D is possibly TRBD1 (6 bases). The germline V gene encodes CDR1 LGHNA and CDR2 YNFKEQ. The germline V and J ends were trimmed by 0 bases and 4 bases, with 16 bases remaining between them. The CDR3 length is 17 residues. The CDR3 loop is CASSQDHSTGSGNTIYF. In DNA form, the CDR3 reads TGTGCCAGCAGCCAAGATCACTCGACAGGCTCCGGAAACACCATATATTTT.

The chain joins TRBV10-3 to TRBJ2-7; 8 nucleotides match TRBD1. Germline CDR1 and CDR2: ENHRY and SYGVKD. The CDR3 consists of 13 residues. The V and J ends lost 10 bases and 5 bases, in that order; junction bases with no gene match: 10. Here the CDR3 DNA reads TGTGCCAGCAGGGGGACAGGTGGAGACGAGCAGTACTTC. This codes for CASRGTGGDEQYF.

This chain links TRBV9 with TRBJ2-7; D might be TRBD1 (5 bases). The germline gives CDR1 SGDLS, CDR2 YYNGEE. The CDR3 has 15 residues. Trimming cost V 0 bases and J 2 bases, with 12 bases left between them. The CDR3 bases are TGTGCCAGCAGCGTAGACGACAGCTACGCCTACGAGCAGTACTTC. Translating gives CASSVDDSYAYEQYF.

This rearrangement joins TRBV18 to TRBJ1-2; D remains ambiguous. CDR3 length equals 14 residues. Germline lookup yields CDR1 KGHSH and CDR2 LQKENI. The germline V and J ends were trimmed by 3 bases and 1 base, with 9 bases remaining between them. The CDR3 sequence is CASSPSEDNYGYTF. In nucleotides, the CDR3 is TGTGCCAGCTCACCTTCAGAAGATAACTATGGCTACACCTTC. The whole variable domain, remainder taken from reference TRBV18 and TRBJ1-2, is NAGVMQNPRHLVRRRGQEARLRCSPMKGHSHVYWYRQLPEEGLKFMVYLQKENIIDESGMPKERFSAEFPKEGPSILRIQQVVRGDSAAYFCASSPSEDNYGYTFGSGTRLTVV.

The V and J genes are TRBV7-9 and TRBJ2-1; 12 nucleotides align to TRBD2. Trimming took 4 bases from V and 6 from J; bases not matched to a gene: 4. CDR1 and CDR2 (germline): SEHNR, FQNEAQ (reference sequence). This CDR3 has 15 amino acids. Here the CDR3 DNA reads TGTGCCAGCAGCTCGACTAGCGGGAGTCCCAATGAGCAGTTCTTC. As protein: CASSSTSGSPNEQFF.

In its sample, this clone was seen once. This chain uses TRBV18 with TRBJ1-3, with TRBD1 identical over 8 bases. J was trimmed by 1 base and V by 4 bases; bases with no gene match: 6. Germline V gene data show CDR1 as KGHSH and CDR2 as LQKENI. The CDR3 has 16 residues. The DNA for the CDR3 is TGTGCCAGCTCACTTGGACAGGGAGGGTCTGGAAACACCATATATTTT. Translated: CASSLGQGGSGNTIYF. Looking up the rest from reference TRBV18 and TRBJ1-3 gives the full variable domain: NAGVMQNPRHLVRRRGQEARLRCSPMKGHSHVYWYRQLPEEGLKFMVYLQKENIIDESGMPKERFSAEFPKEGPSILRIQQVVRGDSAAYFCASSLGQGGSGNTIYFGEGSWLTVV.

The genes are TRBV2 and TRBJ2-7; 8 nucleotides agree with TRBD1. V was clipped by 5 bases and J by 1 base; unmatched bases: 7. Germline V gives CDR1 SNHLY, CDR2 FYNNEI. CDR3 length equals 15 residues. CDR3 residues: CASSTQGASSYEQYF. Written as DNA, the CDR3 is TGTGCCAGCAGTACTCAGGGGGCGAGTTCCTACGAGCAGTACTTC. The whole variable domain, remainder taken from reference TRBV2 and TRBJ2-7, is EPEVTQTPSHQVTQMGQEVILRCVPISNHLYFYWYRQILGQKVEFLVSFYNNEISEKSEIFDDQFSVERPDGSNFTLKIRSTKLEDSAMYFCASSTQGASSYEQYFGPGTRLTVT.

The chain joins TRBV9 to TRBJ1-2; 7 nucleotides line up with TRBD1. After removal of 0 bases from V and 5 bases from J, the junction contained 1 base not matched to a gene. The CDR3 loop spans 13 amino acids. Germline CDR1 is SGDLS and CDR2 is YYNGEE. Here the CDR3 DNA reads TGTGCCAGCAGCGTAGTGACAGGGTATGGCTACACCTTC. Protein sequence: CASSVVTGYGYTF.

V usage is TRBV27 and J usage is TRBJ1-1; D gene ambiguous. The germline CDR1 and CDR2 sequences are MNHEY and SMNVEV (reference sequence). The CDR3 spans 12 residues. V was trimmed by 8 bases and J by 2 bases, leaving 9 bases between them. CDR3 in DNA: TGTGCCAGCGGGCGAACTAACACTGAAGCTTTCTTT. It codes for CASGRTNTEAFF.

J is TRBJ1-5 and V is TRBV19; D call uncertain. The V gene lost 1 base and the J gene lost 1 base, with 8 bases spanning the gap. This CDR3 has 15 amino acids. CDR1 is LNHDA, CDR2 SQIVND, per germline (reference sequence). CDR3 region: CASSIGGSSNQPQHF. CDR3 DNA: TGTGCCAGTAGTATAGGAGGATCGAGCAATCAGCCCCAGCATTTT.

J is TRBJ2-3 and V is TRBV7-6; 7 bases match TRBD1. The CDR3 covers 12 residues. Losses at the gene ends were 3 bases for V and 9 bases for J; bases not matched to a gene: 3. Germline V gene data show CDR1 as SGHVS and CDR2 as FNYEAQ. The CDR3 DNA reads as TGTGCCAGCAGCTTGAGGACAGGCACGCAGTATTTT. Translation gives CASSLRTGTQYF.